This T cell receptor beta chain was sequenced during a study of control samples from healthy donors and cancer patients. Assay used: immunoSEQ multiplex PCR; TCRdb lists only in-frame clones, some missing. Of 150,000 to 200,000 clones listed, over 85% are singletons. V was pared by 0 bases and J by 0 bases, with 6 bases between. CDR3 length: 14 amino acids. Germline V gives CDR1 SGHRS, CDR2 YFSETQ. The TCR was taken from a man aged 25 to 40 in good health. Sequences were obtained from blood. This rearrangement joins TRBV5-1 to TRBJ1-1; D remains unclear. DNA for the CDR3: TGCGCCAGCAGCTTGGCAAAACTGAACACTGAAGCTTTCTTT. As protein: CASSLAKLNTEAFF.